Following are 15 T cell receptor beta chains from one sample sequenced in a study of Ad26.COV2.S vaccination and SARS-CoV-2 variants. As for treatment: around 19 received Ad26.COV2.S at low or high dose, single or two shots; roughly five received placebo; per-sample allocation not given. All samples were drawn on day 63, counting from the first vaccine or placebo injection. Measured with immunoSEQ multiplex PCR; TCRdb has only the in-frame clones, and not every one. This table has about 680,000 clones, roughly nine tenths appearing once. This specimen consisted of peripheral blood, obtained in a trial of Ad26.COV2.S vaccine versus placebo. Receptors originate from a person aged 18-60 years who received the Ad26.COV2.S COVID-19 vaccine or a placebo.

The CDR3: CASSQGRPPRRGNTEAFF. CDR3 coding DNA: TGTGCCAGCAGCCAAGGGAGGCCCCCACGTCGCGGGAACACTGAAGCTTTCTTT. V is TRBV3-1 (or the pseudogene TRBV3-2) and J is TRBJ1-1; D ambiguous. V was clipped by 1 base and J by 1 base, with 19 bases between them. This CDR3 region has 18 residues. Germline V gene lookup returns CDR1 LGHDT and CDR2 YNNKEL (reference sequence).

The chain combines TRBV12-3 or TRBV12-4 with TRBJ2-5, with unresolved D. The length of the CDR3 is 12 residues. The V end was cut by 4 bases, the J end by 4 bases, with 7 bases between. CDR3: CASSSVGETQYF. CDR3 nucleotides: TGTGCCAGCAGTTCCGTGGGAGAGACCCAGTACTTC.

The rearrangement joins TRBV6-5 to TRBJ2-7; D gene ambiguous. The germline CDR1 and CDR2 sequences are MNHEY and SVGAGI. Trimming removed 2 bases from V and 5 bases from J, with 4 bases in between. The CDR3 runs 11 residues. The CDR3 nucleotides are TGTGCCAGCAGTTACCGCAACGAGCAGTACTTC. This codes for CASSYRNEQYF.

CDR3 DNA sequence: TGTGCCAGCAGTGAATGGGCGACCCAAGAGACCCAGTACTTC. Encoded protein: CASSEWATQETQYF. This chain links TRBV2 with TRBJ2-5; D remains unclear. The CDR3 consists of 14 residues. Looked up from germline, CDR1 is SNHLY and CDR2 is FYNNEI. With 2 bases removed from V and 1 base from J, the gap between germline ends came to 8 bases.

The genes are TRBV10-3 and TRBJ2-7; TRBD2 might be the D (6 bases). Germline values: CDR1 ENHRY, CDR2 SYGVKD. CDR3 length: 16 residues. Trimming removed 4 bases from V and 3 bases from J, with 19 bases in between. CDR3 sequence: CAISGLSGSTGYEQYF. In DNA form, the CDR3 reads TGTGCCATCAGTGGCCTTAGCGGCAGTACCGGCTACGAGCAGTACTTC.

The chain is built from TRBV11-2 and TRBJ1-6, with no clear D. The CDR3 totals 16 residues. The germline gives CDR1 SGHAT, CDR2 FQNNGV. V was clipped by 0 bases and J by 10 bases, with 16 bases between them. This CDR3 reads CASSLDHQAGRSPLHF. CDR3 bases: TGTGCCAGCAGCTTAGATCACCAGGCCGGGAGATCACCCCTCCACTTT.

This sequence joins TRBV30 and TRBJ1-4; D remains ambiguous. CDR1 GTSNPN and CDR2 SVGIG come from the germline V gene (reference sequence). The V and J ends lost 6 bases and 3 bases respectively, with 14 bases between them. This CDR3 is built from 14 residues. CDR3 sequence (DNA): TGTGCCTGCCTTGAGACGGGTTCTAATGAAAAACTGTTTTTT. It encodes CACLETGSNEKLFF.

This chain's CDR3 is CASSQPTGSSYEQYF. The CDR3 DNA is TGTGCCAGCAGCCAACCGACAGGTAGCTCCTACGAGCAGTACTTC. The V call is TRBV3-1 (or the pseudogene TRBV3-2), the J call TRBJ2-7, with D possibly matching TRBD1 (6 bases). V lost 2 bases to trimming and J lost 0 bases, with 11 bases between them. The CDR3 spans 15 residues. Germline-derived CDR1 and CDR2 are LGHDT and YNNKEL (reference sequence).

This clone was recorded once. The identical CDR3 is also encoded by other nucleotide sequences in the sample. The rearrangement joins TRBV18 to TRBJ2-7; TRBD2 agrees at 7 bases. The CDR3 contains 13 residues. Germline CDR1 KGHSH, CDR2 LQKENI. Trimming took 2 bases from V and 4 from J; bases not matched to a gene: 2. The chain's CDR3 is CASSPGREYEQYF. Written as DNA, the CDR3 is TGTGCCAGCTCACCAGGGAGGGAATACGAGCAGTACTTC. The full variable domain, completed using reference TRBV18 and TRBJ2-7, is NAGVMQNPRHLVRRRGQEARLRCSPMKGHSHVYWYRQLPEEGLKFMVYLQKENIIDESGMPKERFSAEFPKEGPSILRIQQVVRGDSAAYFCASSPGREYEQYFGPGTRLTVT.

The chain employs TRBV25-1 and TRBJ1-2; D gene unclear. The CDR3 is made up of 13 amino acids. V lost 1 base to trimming and J lost 6 bases, with 9 bases between them. CDR1 is MGHDK, CDR2 SYGVNS, per germline. This CDR3 reads CASSELPQNGYTF. CDR3 DNA sequence: TGTGCCAGCAGTGAATTACCCCAAAATGGCTACACCTTC.

The rearrangement uses TRBV14 and TRBJ2-7; 8 positions agree with TRBD2. This CDR3 is 16 amino acids long. CDR1 is SGHDN and CDR2 is FVKESK in the germline V gene. V lost 0 bases and J lost 3; bases outside the gene matches: 7. The CDR3 region is CASSQEASSGYYEQYF. DNA for the CDR3: TGTGCCAGCAGCCAAGAAGCGTCTAGCGGGTACTACGAGCAGTACTTC.

V and J are TRBV5-1 and TRBJ2-1; TRBD2 aligns across 9 bases. Germline CDR1 and CDR2: SGHRS and YFSETQ. CDR3 length: 15 amino acids. With V trimmed by 4 bases and J by 3 bases, 5 bases remained unmatched. CDR3 amino acids: CASSPRTSVYNEQFF. CDR3 DNA: TGCGCCAGCAGCCCCCGGACTAGCGTCTACAATGAGCAGTTCTTC.

The CDR3 nucleotides read TGTGCCAGCAGCCCTACAGGGAACACCGGGGAGCTGTTTTTT. The encoded protein is CASSPTGNTGELFF. The chain joins TRBV11-3 to TRBJ2-2; a possible D gene is TRBD1 (5 bases). Germline-derived CDR1 and CDR2 are SGHNT and YENEEA. The CDR3 has 14 residues. V dropped 5 bases and J dropped 1 base, with 8 bases sitting between them.

The gene calls are TRBV9 and TRBJ2-3; unclear D gene. V was trimmed by 4 bases and J by 6 bases, leaving 9 bases between them. There are 12 residues in the CDR3. Germline CDR1 is SGDLS and CDR2 is YYNGEE. The CDR3 region is CASSLVGDTQYF. DNA of the CDR3: TGTGCCAGCAGCTTGGTCGGGGATACGCAGTATTTT.

The J gene is TRBJ2-3, the V gene TRBV4-3, with TRBD1 identical over 7 bases. There are 13 residues in the CDR3. The junction had 0 bases not matched to a gene; V was cut back by 2 bases and J by 4 bases. In germline, CDR1 is LGHNA, CDR2 YSLEER. CDR3 in amino acids: CASSQQGADTQYF. In nucleotides, the CDR3 is TGCGCCAGCAGCCAACAGGGGGCAGATACGCAGTATTTT.